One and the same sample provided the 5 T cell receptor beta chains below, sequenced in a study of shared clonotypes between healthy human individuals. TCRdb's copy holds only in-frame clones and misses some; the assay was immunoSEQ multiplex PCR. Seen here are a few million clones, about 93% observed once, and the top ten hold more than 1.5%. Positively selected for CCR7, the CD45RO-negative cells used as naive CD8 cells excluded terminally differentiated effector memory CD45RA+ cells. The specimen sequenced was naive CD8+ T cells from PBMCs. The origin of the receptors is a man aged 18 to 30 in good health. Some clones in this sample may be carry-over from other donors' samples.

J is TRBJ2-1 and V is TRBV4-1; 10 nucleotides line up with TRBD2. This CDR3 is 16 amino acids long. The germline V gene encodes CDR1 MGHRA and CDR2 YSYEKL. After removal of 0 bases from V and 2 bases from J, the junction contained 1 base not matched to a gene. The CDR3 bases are TGCGCCAGCAGCCAAGATAGCGGGAGGCCCTACAATGAGCAGTTCTTC. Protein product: CASSQDSGRPYNEQFF.

The DNA of the CDR3 is TGTGCCAGCAGCGCCGAGGGGGGTGGCTCCTACAATGAGCAGTTCTTC. Translated, it gives CASSAEGGGSYNEQFF. The chain employs TRBV9 and TRBJ2-1, with D possibly being TRBD1 or TRBD2 (6 bases each). Trimming took 3 bases from V and 0 from J, leaving 13 bases between them. Looked up from germline, CDR1 is SGDLS and CDR2 is YYNGEE. The CDR3 is made up of 16 amino acids.

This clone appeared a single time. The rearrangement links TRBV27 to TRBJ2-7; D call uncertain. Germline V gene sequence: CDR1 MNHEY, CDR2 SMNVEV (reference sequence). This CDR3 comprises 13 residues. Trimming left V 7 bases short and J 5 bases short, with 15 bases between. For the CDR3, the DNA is TGTGCCAGCACCCTCCTAGGGTCGGACGAGCAGTACTTC. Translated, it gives CASTLLGSDEQYF.

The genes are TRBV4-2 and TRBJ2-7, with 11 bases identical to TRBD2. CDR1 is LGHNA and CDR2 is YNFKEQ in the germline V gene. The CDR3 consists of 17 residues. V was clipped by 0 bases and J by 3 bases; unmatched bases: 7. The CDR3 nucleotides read TGTGCCAGCAGCCAAGAGGGCACTAGCGGGAGTCTCTACGAGCAGTACTTC. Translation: CASSQEGTSGSLYEQYF.

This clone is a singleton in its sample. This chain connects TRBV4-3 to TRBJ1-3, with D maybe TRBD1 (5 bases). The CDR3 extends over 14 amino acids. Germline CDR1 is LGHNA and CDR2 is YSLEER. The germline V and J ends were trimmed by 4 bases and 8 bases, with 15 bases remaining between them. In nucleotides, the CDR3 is TGCGCCAGCAGCCCCGGGACTGAGGGCGACACCATATATTTT. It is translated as CASSPGTEGDTIYF.